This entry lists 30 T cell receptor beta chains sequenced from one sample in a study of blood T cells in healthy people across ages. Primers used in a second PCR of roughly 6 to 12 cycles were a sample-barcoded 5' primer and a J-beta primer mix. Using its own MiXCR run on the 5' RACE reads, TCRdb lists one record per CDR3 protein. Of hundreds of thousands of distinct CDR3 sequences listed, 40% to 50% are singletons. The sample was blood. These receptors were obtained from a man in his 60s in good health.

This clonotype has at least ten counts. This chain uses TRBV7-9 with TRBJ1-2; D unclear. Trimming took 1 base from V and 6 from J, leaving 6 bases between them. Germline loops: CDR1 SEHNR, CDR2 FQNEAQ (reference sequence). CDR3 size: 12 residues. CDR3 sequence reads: CASSLERNGYTF. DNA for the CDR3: TGTGCCAGCAGCTTAGAACGGAATGGCTACACCTTC.

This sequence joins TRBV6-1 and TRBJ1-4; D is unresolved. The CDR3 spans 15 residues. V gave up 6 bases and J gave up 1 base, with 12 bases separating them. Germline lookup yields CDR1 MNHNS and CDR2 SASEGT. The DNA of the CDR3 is TGTGCCAGCAGAATGAGGTGGAAAACTAATGAAAAACTGTTTTTT. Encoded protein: CASRMRWKTNEKLFF.

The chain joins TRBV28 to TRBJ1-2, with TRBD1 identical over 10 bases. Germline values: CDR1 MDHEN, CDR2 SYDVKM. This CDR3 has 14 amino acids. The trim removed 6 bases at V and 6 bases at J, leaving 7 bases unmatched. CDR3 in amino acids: CASRRTGTGDGYTF. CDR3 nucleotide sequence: TGTGCCAGCAGACGCACCGGGACAGGGGATGGCTACACCTTC.

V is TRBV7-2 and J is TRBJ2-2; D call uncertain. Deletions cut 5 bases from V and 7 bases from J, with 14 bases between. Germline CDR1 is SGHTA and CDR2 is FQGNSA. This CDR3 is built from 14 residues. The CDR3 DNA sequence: TGTGCCAGCAGCGTAGGGCTCAGTGGCGGGGAGCTGTTTTTT. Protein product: CASSVGLSGGELFF.

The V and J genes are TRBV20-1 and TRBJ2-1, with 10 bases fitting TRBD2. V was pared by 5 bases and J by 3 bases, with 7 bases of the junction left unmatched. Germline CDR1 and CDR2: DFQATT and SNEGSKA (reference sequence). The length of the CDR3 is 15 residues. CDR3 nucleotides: TGCAGTGCTGGAGGTGGACTAGCGGACTACAATGAGCAGTTCTTC. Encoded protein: CSAGGGLADYNEQFF.

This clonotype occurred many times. The CDR3 sequence is CASSVVGDSQETQYF. The DNA for the CDR3 is TGTGCCAGCAGCGTAGTTGGGGACAGCCAAGAGACCCAGTACTTC. This chain joins TRBV9 and TRBJ2-5, with 7 bases identical to TRBD1. Germline V lookup: CDR1 SGDLS, CDR2 YYNGEE. V lost 0 bases and J lost 1; bases outside the gene matches: 3. The CDR3 consists of 15 residues.

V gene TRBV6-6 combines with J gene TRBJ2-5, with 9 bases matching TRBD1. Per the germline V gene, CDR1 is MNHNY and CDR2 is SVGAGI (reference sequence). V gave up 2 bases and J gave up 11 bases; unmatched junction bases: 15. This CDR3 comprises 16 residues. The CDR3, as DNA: TGTGCCAGCAGTTACCCGATACAGGGGGCGCCCCTTGAGCAGTACTTC. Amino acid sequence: CASSYPIQGAPLEQYF.

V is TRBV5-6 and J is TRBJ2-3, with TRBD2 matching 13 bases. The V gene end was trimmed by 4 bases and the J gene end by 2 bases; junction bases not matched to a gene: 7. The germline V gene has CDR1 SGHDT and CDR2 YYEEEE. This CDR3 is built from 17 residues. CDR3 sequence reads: CASSKGLAGSNTDTQYF. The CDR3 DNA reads TGTGCCAGCAGCAAGGGACTAGCGGGGTCTAACACAGATACGCAGTATTTT.

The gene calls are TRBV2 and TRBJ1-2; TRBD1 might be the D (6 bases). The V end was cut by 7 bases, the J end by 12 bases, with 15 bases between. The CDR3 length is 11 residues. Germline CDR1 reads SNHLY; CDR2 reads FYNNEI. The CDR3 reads CASTPRDKDTF. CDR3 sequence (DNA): TGTGCCAGCACCCCTCGGGACAAGGACACCTTC. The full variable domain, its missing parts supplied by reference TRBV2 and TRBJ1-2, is EPEVTQTPSHQVTQMGQEVILRCVPISNHLYFYWYRQILGQKVEFLVSFYNNEISEKSEIFDDQFSVERPDGSNFTLKIRSTKLEDSAMYFCASTPRDKDTFGSGTRLTVV.

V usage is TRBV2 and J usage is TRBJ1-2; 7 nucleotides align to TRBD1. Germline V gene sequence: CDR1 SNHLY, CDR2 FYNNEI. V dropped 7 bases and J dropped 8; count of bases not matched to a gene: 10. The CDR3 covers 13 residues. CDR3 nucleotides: TGTGCCAGCAAGCCCGACAGGGCGGGCGGCTACACCTTC. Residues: CASKPDRAGGYTF.

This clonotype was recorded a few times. The CDR3 DNA is TGTGCCAGCAGCTTACTAGAATGGAATGAGCAGTTCTTC. Translation: CASSLLEWNEQFF. V usage is TRBV7-2 and J usage is TRBJ2-1; D call uncertain. This CDR3 contains 13 residues. Germline CDR1 reads SGHTA; CDR2 reads FQGNSA. With 2 bases removed from V and 7 bases from J, the gap between germline ends came to 9 bases.

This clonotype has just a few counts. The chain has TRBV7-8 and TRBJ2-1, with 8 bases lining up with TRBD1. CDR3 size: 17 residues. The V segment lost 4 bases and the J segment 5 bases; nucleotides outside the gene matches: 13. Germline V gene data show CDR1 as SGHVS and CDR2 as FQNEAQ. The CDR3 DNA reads TGTGCCAGCAGCTCCGATCTTGGACAGGGAATCCACAATGAGCAGTTCTTC. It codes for CASSSDLGQGIHNEQFF.

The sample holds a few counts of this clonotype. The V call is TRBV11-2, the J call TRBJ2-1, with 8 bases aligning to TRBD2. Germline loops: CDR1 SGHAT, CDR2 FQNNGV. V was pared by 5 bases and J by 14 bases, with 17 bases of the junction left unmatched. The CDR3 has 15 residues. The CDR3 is CASSQGTSGGLRKFF. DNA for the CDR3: TGTGCCAGCAGCCAGGGAACGAGCGGGGGTCTACGGAAGTTCTTC.

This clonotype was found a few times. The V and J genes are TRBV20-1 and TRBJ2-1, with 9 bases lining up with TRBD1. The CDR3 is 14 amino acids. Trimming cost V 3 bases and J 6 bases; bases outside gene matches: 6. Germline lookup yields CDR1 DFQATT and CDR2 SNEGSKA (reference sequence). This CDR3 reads CSASGQGWGNEQFF. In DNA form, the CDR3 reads TGCAGTGCTAGCGGACAGGGGTGGGGCAATGAGCAGTTCTTC.

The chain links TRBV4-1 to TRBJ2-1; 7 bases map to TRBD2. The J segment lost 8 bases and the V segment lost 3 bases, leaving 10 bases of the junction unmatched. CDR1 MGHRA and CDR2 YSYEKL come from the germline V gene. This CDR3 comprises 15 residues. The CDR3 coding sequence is TGCGCCAGCAGCCATCTGGGGGGGGTGGTCGATGAGCAGTTCTTC. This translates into CASSHLGGVVDEQFF.

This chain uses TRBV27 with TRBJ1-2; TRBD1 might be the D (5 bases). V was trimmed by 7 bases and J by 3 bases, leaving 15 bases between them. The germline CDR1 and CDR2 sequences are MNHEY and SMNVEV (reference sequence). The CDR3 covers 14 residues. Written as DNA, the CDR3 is TGTGCCAGCACTGTGCGGGAGGGACACTATGGCTACACCTTC. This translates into CASTVREGHYGYTF.

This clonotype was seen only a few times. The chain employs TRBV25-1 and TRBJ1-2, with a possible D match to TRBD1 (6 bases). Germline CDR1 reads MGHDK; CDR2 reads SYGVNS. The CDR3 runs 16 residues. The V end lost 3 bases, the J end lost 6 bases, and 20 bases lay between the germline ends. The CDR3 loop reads CASSESGRGGLDGYTF. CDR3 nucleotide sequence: TGTGCCAGCAGTGAGTCGGGCCGCGGGGGCCTCGATGGCTACACCTTC.

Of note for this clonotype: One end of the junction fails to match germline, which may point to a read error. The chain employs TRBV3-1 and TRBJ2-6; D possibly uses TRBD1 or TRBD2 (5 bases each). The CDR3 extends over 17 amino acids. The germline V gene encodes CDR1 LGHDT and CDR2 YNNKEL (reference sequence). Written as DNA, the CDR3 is TGTGCCAGCAGCCAAGACGGCCGGGTTGACGGGGCCAACGTCCCGACTTTC. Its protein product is CASSQDGRVDGANVPTF.

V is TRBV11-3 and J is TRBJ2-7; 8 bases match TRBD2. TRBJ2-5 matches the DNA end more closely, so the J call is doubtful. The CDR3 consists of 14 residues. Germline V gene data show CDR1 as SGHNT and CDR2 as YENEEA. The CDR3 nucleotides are TGTGCCAGCAGCTCCCAGGCTAGCGGGGAGACCCAGTACTTC. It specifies CASSSQASGETQYF.

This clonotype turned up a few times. The CDR3 nucleotides are TGTGCCAGCAGACATACAGGGGCGGGAGATACGCAGTATTTT. It is translated as CASRHTGAGDTQYF. The V and J genes are TRBV12-3 or TRBV12-4 and TRBJ2-3; 7 bases fit TRBD1. The V and J ends lost 6 bases and 5 bases, in that order; junction bases with no gene match: 8. This CDR3 is 14 amino acids long.

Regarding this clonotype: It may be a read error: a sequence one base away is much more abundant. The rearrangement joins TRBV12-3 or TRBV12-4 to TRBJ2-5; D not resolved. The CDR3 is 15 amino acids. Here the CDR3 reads CASSSETLRMEIQYF. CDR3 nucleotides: TGTGCCAGCAGTTCGGAGACACTTAGGATGGAGATCCAGTACTTC.

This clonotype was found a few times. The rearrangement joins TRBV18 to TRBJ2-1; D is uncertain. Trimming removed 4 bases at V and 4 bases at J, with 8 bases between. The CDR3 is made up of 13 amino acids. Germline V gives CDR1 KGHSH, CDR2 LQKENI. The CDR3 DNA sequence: TGTGCCAGCTCACTCCAGGAATACAATGAGCAGTTCTTC. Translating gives CASSLQEYNEQFF.

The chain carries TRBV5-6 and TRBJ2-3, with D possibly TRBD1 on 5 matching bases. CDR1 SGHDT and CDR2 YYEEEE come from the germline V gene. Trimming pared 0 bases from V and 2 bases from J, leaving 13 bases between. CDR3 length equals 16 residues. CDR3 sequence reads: CASSLGFQGPTDTQYF. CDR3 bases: TGTGCCAGCAGCTTGGGTTTTCAGGGCCCCACAGATACGCAGTATTTT.

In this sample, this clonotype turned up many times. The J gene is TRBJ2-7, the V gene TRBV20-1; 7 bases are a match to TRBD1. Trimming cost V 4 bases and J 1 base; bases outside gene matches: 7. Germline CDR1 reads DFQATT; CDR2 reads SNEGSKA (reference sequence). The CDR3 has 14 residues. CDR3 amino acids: CSAKRDSKSYEQYF. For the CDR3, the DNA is TGCAGTGCTAAACGGGACAGTAAATCCTACGAGCAGTACTTC.

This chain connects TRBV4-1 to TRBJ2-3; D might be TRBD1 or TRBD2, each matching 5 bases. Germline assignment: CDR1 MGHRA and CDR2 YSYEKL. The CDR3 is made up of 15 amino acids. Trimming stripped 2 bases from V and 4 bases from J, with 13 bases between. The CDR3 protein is CASSQKVSGPDTQYF. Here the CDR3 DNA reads TGCGCCAGCAGCCAAAAGGTCTCGGGGCCAGATACGCAGTATTTT.

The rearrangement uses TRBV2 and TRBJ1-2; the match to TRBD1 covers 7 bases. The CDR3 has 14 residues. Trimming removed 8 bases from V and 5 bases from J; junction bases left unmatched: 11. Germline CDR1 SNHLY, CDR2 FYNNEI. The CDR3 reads CASRRDSLFYGYTF. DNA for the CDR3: TGTGCCAGCCGTCGGGACAGCCTGTTTTATGGCTACACCTTC. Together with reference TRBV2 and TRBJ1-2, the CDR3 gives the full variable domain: EPEVTQTPSHQVTQMGQEVILRCVPISNHLYFYWYRQILGQKVEFLVSFYNNEISEKSEIFDDQFSVERPDGSNFTLKIRSTKLEDSAMYFCASRRDSLFYGYTFGSGTRLTVV.

The CDR3 reads CASSIGLAGFYNEQFF. The CDR3, as DNA: TGTGCCAGCAGCATCGGACTAGCGGGTTTCTACAATGAGCAGTTCTTC. This sequence joins TRBV9 and TRBJ2-1; TRBD2 matches at 11 bases. V was pared by 4 bases and J by 3 bases, with 6 bases of the junction left unmatched. This CDR3 is 16 amino acids long. Germline lookup yields CDR1 SGDLS and CDR2 YYNGEE.

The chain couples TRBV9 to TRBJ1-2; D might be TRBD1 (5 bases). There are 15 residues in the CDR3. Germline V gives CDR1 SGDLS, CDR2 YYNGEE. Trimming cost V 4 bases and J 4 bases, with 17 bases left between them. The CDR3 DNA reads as TGTGCCAGCAGCCCGGGGGGGTTGAATTCCTATGGCTACACCTTC. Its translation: CASSPGGLNSYGYTF.

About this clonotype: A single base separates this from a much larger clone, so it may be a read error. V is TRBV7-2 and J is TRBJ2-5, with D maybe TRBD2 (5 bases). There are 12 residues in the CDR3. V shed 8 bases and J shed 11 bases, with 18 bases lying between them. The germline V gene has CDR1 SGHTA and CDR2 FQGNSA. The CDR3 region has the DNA TGTGCCAGCGGCCCCGTGGGTAGGGAGCAGTACTTC. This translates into CASGPVGREQYF. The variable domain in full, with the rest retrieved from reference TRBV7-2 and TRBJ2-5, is GAGVSQSPSNKVTEKGKDVELRCDPISGHTALYWYRQSLGQGLEFLIYFQGNSAPDKSGLPSDRFSAERTGGSVSTLTIQRTQQEDSAVYLCASGPVGREQYFGPGTRLLVL.

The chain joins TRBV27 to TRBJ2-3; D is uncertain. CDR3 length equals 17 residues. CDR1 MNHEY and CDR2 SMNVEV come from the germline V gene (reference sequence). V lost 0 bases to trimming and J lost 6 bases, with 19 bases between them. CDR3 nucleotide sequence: TGTGCCAGCAGTTTATCCCCGGTGGGCGCCAAATGGGATACGCAGTATTTT. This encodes CASSLSPVGAKWDTQYF.